These 15 T cell receptor beta chains share one sample of origin, sequenced in a study of CD8+ T cells in alopecia areata. Extracted RNA was reverse transcribed, and the resulting cDNA served as sequencing template. Data came from immunoSEQ multiplex PCR; TCRdb stores just in-frame clones and leaves some out. The table shows about 140,000 clones, with around 54% occurring only once. The sample consisted of CD4+ T cells sorted from blood. The receptor set was obtained from a human donor in good health.

CDR3 residues: CASSPSGNTQYF. The CDR3 coding sequence is TGTGCCAGCAGCCCGAGCGGAAATACGCAGTATTTT. The genes are TRBV7-2 and TRBJ2-3; tentative D call: TRBD2 (5 bases). Germline V gives CDR1 SGHTA, CDR2 FQGNSA. The V end was cut by 5 bases, the J end by 7 bases, with 10 bases between. This CDR3 contains 12 residues.

This clone was picked up one time. The chain carries TRBV29-1 and TRBJ1-1; D is ambiguous. V lost 4 bases and J 3 bases, leaving 12 bases between the germline ends. In germline, CDR1 is SQVTM, CDR2 ANQGSEA. The CDR3 is 13 amino acids. This CDR3 is CSVVRTGDTEAFF. In DNA, the CDR3 is TGCAGCGTTGTCAGAACTGGGGACACTGAAGCTTTCTTT. The whole variable domain, filled in from reference TRBV29-1 and TRBJ1-1, reads SAVISQKPSRDICQRGTSLTIQCQVDSQVTMMFWYRQQPGQSLTLIATANQGSEATYESGFVIDKFPISRPNLTFSTLTVSNMSPEDSSIYLCSVVRTGDTEAFFGQGTRLTVV.

J is TRBJ2-2 and V is TRBV5-6, with 9 positions matching TRBD1. With 4 bases clipped from V and 5 bases from J, the junction kept 6 bases outside the gene matches. This CDR3 region has 15 residues. Looked up from germline, CDR1 is SGHDT and CDR2 is YYEEEE. The CDR3 region is CASSHRDRETGELFF. As DNA, the CDR3 is TGTGCCAGCAGCCACCGGGACAGGGAAACCGGGGAGCTGTTTTTT.

The rearrangement uses TRBV29-1 and TRBJ2-3; 14 bases map to TRBD2. CDR3 size: 16 residues. From germline, CDR1 is SQVTM and CDR2 ANQGSEA. V trimming: 6 bases; J trimming: 1 base; junction bases outside the gene matches: 6. The CDR3, as DNA: TGCAGCGTAGCGGGACTAGCGGGAGAGGGCACAGATACGCAGTATTTT. This encodes CSVAGLAGEGTDTQYF.

The chain employs TRBV6-5 and TRBJ1-2; the match to TRBD1 covers 7 bases. CDR1 MNHEY and CDR2 SVGAGI come from the germline V gene. The CDR3 spans 12 residues. Germline trimming cut 5 bases from V and 7 bases from J; bases unmatched to any gene: 4. CDR3 in DNA: TGTGCCAGCAGTGAGGGGGCTGGTGGCTACACCTTC. Its protein is CASSEGAGGYTF.

CDR3 bases: TGTGCCAGCAGCCTAGGATGGTTAGCAGATACGCAGTATTTT. Encoded protein: CASSLGWLADTQYF. This chain connects TRBV11-2 to TRBJ2-3; the D is unclear. V was cut by 5 bases and J by 4 bases, with 13 bases left in between. Germline CDR1 SGHAT, CDR2 FQNNGV. CDR3 length: 14 residues. Supplemented by reference TRBV11-2 and TRBJ2-3, the full variable domain reads EAGVAQSPRYKIIEKRQSVAFWCNPISGHATLYWYQQILGQGPKLLIQFQNNGVVDDSQLPKDRFSAERLKGVDSTLKIQPAKLEDSAVYLCASSLGWLADTQYFGPGTRLTVL.

J is TRBJ2-7 and V is TRBV11-1; D gene unclear. The CDR3 loop spans 13 amino acids. The V and J ends lost 1 base and 4 bases respectively, with 8 bases between them. Germline values: CDR1 SGHAT, CDR2 FQDESV (reference sequence). The CDR3 here is CASSLGKLYEQYF. The DNA for the CDR3 is TGTGCCAGCAGCTTAGGCAAGCTATACGAGCAGTACTTC.

The chain recombines TRBV5-1 with TRBJ2-5; D ambiguous. The CDR3 sequence is 13 residues long. Trimming shortened V by 4 bases and J by 4 bases, and 11 bases separated the two germline ends. In germline, CDR1 is SGHRS, CDR2 YFSETQ. This CDR3 reads CASSGRPAETQYF. CDR3 sequence (DNA): TGCGCCAGCAGCGGACGGCCCGCAGAGACCCAGTACTTC.

This clone occurred once. The CDR3 DNA follows: TGTGCCAGCAGCCTTGAAGGCGGGAGTTTCGAGCAGTACTTC. It is translated as CASSLEGGSFEQYF. The chain recombines TRBV9 with TRBJ2-7, with 7 bases identical to TRBD2. CDR3 length: 14 amino acids. Per germline, CDR1 SGDLS and CDR2 YYNGEE. The J segment lost 6 bases and the V segment lost 4 bases, leaving 10 bases of the junction unmatched.

Notes on this clone: This same CDR3 is encoded by further DNA sequences in the sample. The chain recombines TRBV29-1 with TRBJ2-1; D uncertain. The CDR3 contains 11 residues. CDR1 is SQVTM, CDR2 ANQGSEA, per germline. With 4 bases removed from V and 5 bases from J, the gap between germline ends came to 6 bases. The CDR3 is CSVARNNEQFF. CDR3 nucleotide sequence: TGCAGCGTTGCCCGTAACAATGAGCAGTTCTTC.

This sequence joins TRBV2 and TRBJ1-1; 8 nucleotides agree with TRBD1. Germline loops: CDR1 SNHLY, CDR2 FYNNEI. The ends lost 4 bases at V and 5 bases at J; junction bases unmatched: 3. The CDR3 is 13 residues long. CDR3 sequence: CASSGDRGTEAFF. CDR3 DNA sequence: TGTGCCAGCAGTGGAGACAGGGGAACTGAAGCTTTCTTT.

In this sample, this clone turned up once. The rearrangement links TRBV2 to TRBJ2-5; D gene ambiguous. The CDR3 has 13 amino acids. The germline CDR1 and CDR2 sequences are SNHLY and FYNNEI. V was pared by 3 bases and J by 6 bases, with 11 bases between. CDR3 loop: CASSEGGRKTQYF. The CDR3 nucleotides read TGTGCCAGCAGTGAGGGCGGCCGTAAGACCCAGTACTTC.

This chain joins TRBV29-1 and TRBJ2-1; 8 bases fit TRBD2. Per the germline V gene, CDR1 is SQVTM and CDR2 is ANQGSEA. V was pared by 4 bases and J by 5 bases, with 13 bases of the junction left unmatched. The CDR3 sequence is 16 residues long. In nucleotides, the CDR3 is TGCAGCGTTGCAGCTGGACTAGCCAATCTGAACAATGAGCAGTTCTTC. Amino acid sequence: CSVAAGLANLNNEQFF.

Only a few counts were recorded for this clone. The V and J genes are TRBV5-1 and TRBJ2-5; D not certain. V was pared by 0 bases and J by 8 bases, with 14 bases between. This CDR3 spans 14 amino acids. Germline V gene data show CDR1 as SGHRS and CDR2 as YFSETQ. The CDR3 loop reads CASSLVPEKRTQYF. In DNA form, the CDR3 reads TGCGCCAGCAGCTTGGTACCGGAGAAGAGAACCCAGTACTTC.

The table lists this clone with a count of one. The J gene is TRBJ2-5, the V gene TRBV5-1, with 13 nucleotides matching TRBD2. J gave up 4 bases and V 3 bases, and 12 bases lay outside the gene matches. CDR1 is SGHRS, CDR2 YFSETQ, per germline. The CDR3 is 18 residues long. CDR3 residues: CASSYGLAGAGGGETQYF. CDR3 in DNA: TGCGCCAGCAGCTACGGACTAGCGGGAGCGGGAGGAGGAGAGACCCAGTACTTC.